The rows below give T cell receptor beta chains drawn from one sample of a study of blood T cell repertoires in COVID-19. TCRdb's copy holds only in-frame clones and misses some; the assay was immunoSEQ multiplex PCR. This sample has about 180,000 clones, with approximately 90% found just once. The source material was peripheral blood. The receptors derive from a woman in her seventies with COVID-19, enrolled during active disease. The CDR3 runs from the conserved cysteine through the conserved F or W.

>TRBV11-2
CASSLVASGGPYNEQFF
>TRBV7-2
CASSLDAGGNYEQYF
>TRBV2
CASSEVAEDTGELFF
>TRBV9
CASSPRQGSSGANVLTF
>TRBV19
CASRDRGYEQYF
>TRBV19
CASIGGGMENTIYF
>TRBV30
CAWSSGREYNEQFF
>TRBV7-8
CASSSGHLSNQPQHF
>TRBV5-1
CASSLGLARNEQFF
>TRBV11-2
CASSLATTGGVAKNIQYF
>TRBV5-1
CASSLDRNYGYTF
>TRBV28
CASSSFEGRKAFF
>TRBV6-2/TRBV6-3
CASSSQTGSTDTQYF
>TRBV19
CASSPRRGENTEAFF
>TRBV5-1
CASSFGAMNTEAFF
>TRBV7-9
CASSDGQGGQPQHF
>TRBV24-1
CATSDSRTGGNEKLFF
>TRBV5-4
CASSLGAGVYEQYF
>TRBV5-3
CARSFHRVEQYF
>TRBV5-4
CASSLPGRGTEAFF
>TRBV11-2
CASSLDGRGKETQYF
>TRBV3-1/TRBV3-2
CASSLRWTGAHTEAFF
>TRBV7-9
CASSLTGGPEETQYF
>TRBV20-1
CSASNGGYTF
>TRBV5-6
CASSPLSLTGNTIYF
>TRBV18
CASSPRGTGEKGYTF
>TRBV4-1
CASSQVGGRAAGELFF
>TRBV2
CASSENRGLQETQYF
>TRBV7-9
CASTRRLVTETQYF
>TRBV11-2
CASTGETGFDQPQHF
>TRBV5-1
CASSPKGDGYTF
>TRBV5-1
CASSLAPDRGDYGYTF
>TRBV30
CAWSSGRMQGADEQYF
>TRBV11-2
CASSLDVTVGPDTIYF
>TRBV30
CAWSVGGSGNTIYF
>TRBV19
CASSTPGQGVDQPQHF
>TRBV12-5
CASGLVHRGAQHF
>TRBV27
CASSFKAGETRTDTQYF
>TRBV6-2/TRBV6-3
CASSTHPGMGGYTF
>TRBV27
CASSSSGRGEQFF
>TRBV7-2
CASSFQAVQETQYF
>TRBV24-1
CATSASNRVNEQFF
>TRBV18
CASSPTGGTGNTIYF
>TRBV29-1
CSVLTYNEQFF
>TRBV7-8
CASSLERTSNTGELFF
>TRBV25-1
CASSEFLPGDIRTDTQYF
>TRBV6-6
CASSYGGSFTDTQYF
>TRBV7-9
CASSPTSGGPNEQFF
>TRBV19
CASSQQGSEAFF
>TRBV9
CASSVAGGAHYTF